This T cell receptor beta chain was captured in a study of cytomegalovirus exposure and HLA in healthy donors. About the research overall: An earlier analysis found 110 million or so unique TCR beta sequences from about 190 million T cells.

The V segment lost 3 bases and the J segment 6 bases; nucleotides outside the gene matches: 13. The CDR3 is made up of 18 amino acids. CDR1 is SGHTA and CDR2 is FQGNSA in the germline V gene. On this clone: The target antigen is unknown.

Study conclusions and caveats: Based on reports, TCR beta sequences accurately predicted HLA-A and HLA-B alleles for most subjects. Follow-up analysis found HLA locus-dependent TCR association rates, highest for DRB1 and lowest for HLA-C. Indistinguishable V segments, including TRBV6-2 and TRBV6-3, were excluded.

Vbeta (60) and Jbeta (13) primers were used in the PCR. The data were produced by immunoSEQ multiplex PCR, yet TCRdb's version contains in-frame clones alone and is incomplete. In all, the sample yields about 200,000 clones. The genes are TRBV7-2 and TRBJ2-5; 13 positions agree with TRBD2. Input material: PBMCs. The TCR originated in a boy younger than 18 in good health and CMV-seronegative. CDR3: CASSLGLAGYQTPKTQYF. In DNA form, the CDR3 reads TGTGCCAGCAGCTTGGGACTAGCGGGATACCAGACACCGAAGACCCAGTACTTC.